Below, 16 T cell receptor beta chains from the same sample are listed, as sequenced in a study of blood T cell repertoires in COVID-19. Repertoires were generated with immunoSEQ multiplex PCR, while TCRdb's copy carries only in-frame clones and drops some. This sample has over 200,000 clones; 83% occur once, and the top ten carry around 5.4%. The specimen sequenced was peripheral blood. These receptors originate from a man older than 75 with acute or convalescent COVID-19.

The CDR3 nucleotides read TGTGCCAGCAGTCGTAGGGAGCATGAAAAACTGTTTTTT. This translates into CASSRREHEKLFF. J is TRBJ1-4 and V is TRBV2; D call uncertain. V was pared by 5 bases and J by 6 bases, with 10 bases between. CDR3 length equals 13 residues. Germline assignment: CDR1 SNHLY and CDR2 FYNNEI. Combining the CDR3 with reference TRBV2 and TRBJ1-4 gives the whole variable domain EPEVTQTPSHQVTQMGQEVILRCVPISNHLYFYWYRQILGQKVEFLVSFYNNEISEKSEIFDDQFSVERPDGSNFTLKIRSTKLEDSAMYFCASSRREHEKLFFGSGTQLSVL.

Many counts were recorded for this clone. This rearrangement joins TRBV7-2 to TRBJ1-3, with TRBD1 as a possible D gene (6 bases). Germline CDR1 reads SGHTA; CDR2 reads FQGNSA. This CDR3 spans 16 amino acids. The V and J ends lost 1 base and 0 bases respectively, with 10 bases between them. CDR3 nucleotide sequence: TGTGCCAGCAGCTTAGTGGGGGCCCTCTCTGGAAACACCATATATTTT. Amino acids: CASSLVGALSGNTIYF.

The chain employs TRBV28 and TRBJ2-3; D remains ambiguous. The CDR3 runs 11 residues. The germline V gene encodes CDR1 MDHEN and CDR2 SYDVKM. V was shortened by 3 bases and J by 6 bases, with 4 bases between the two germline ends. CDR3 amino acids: CASSFADTQYF. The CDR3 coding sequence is TGTGCCAGCAGTTTCGCGGATACGCAGTATTTT.

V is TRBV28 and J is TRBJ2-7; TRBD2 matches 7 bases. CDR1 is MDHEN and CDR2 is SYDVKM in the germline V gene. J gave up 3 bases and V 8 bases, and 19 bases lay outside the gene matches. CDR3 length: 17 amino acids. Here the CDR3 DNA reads TGTGCCAGCCGGGACGACCTTCTGCGCGGGAGAAGCTACGAGCAGTACTTC. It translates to CASRDDLLRGRSYEQYF.

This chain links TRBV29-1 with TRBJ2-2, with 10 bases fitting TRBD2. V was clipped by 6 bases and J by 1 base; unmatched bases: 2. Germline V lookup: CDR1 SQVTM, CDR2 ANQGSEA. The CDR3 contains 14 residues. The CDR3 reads CSVTSGMNTGELFF. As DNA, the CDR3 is TGCAGCGTCACTAGCGGGATGAACACCGGGGAGCTGTTTTTT.

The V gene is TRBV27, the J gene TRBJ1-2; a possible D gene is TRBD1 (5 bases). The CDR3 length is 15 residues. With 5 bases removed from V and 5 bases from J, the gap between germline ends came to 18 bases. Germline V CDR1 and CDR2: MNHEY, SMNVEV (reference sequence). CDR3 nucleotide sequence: TGTGCCAGCAGTACCTCAATTCAGGGTCGGTATGGCTACACCTTC. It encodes CASSTSIQGRYGYTF.

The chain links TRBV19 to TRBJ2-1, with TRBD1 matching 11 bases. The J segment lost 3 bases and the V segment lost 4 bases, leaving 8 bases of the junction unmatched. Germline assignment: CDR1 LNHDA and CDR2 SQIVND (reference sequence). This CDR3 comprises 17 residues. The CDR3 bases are TGTGCCAGTAGTAACTGGGGACAGGGGGTTTTCTACAATGAGCAGTTCTTC. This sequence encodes CASSNWGQGVFYNEQFF. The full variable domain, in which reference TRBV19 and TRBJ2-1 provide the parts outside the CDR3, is DGGITQSPKYLFRKEGQNVTLSCEQNLNHDAMYWYRQDPGQGLRLIYYSQIVNDFQKGDIAEGYSVSREKKESFPLTVTSAQKNPTAFYLCASSNWGQGVFYNEQFFGPGTRLTVL.

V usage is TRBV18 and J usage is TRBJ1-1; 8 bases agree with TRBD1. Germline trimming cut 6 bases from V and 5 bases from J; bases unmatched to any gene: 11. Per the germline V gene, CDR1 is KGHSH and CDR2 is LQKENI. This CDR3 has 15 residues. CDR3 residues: CASSPGGRGLTEAFF. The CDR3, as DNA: TGTGCCAGCTCGCCGGGCGGCAGGGGGCTTACTGAAGCTTTCTTT.

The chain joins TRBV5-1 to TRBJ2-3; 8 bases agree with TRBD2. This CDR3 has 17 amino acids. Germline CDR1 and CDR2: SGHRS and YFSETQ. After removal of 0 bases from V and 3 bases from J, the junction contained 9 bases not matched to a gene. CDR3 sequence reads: CASSLERVAGRTDTQYF. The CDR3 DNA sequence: TGCGCCAGCAGCTTGGAACGAGTAGCGGGGAGGACAGATACGCAGTATTTT. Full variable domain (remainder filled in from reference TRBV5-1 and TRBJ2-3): KAGVTQTPRYLIKTRGQQVTLSCSPISGHRSVSWYQQTPGQGLQFLFEYFSETQRNKGNFPGRFSGRQFSNSRSEMNVSTLELGDSALYLCASSLERVAGRTDTQYFGPGTRLTVL.

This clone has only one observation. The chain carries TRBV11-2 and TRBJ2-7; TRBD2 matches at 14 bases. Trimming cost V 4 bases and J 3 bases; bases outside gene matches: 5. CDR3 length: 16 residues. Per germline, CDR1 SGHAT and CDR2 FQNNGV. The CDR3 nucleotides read TGTGCCAGCAGCTCGGGACTAGCGGGAGTTGGCTACGAGCAGTACTTC. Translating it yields CASSSGLAGVGYEQYF.

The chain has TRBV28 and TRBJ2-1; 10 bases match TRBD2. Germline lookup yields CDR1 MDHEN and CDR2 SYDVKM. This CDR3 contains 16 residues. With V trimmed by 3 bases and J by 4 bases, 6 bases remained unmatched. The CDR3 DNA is TGTGCCAGCAGTTTCCCCGGACTAGCGGAATACAATGAGCAGTTCTTC. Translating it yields CASSFPGLAEYNEQFF.

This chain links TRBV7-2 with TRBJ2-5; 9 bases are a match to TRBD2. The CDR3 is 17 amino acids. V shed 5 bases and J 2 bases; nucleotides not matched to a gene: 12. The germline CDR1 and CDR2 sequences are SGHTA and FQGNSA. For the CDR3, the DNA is TGTGCCAGCAGCCTTCACCTAGCGGGGAGGGGTCAAGAGACCCAGTACTTC. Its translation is CASSLHLAGRGQETQYF. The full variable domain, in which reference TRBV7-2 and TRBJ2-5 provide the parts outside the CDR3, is GAGVSQSPSNKVTEKGKDVELRCDPISGHTALYWYRQSLGQGLEFLIYFQGNSAPDKSGLPSDRFSAERTGGSVSTLTIQRTQQEDSAVYLCASSLHLAGRGQETQYFGPGTRLLVL.

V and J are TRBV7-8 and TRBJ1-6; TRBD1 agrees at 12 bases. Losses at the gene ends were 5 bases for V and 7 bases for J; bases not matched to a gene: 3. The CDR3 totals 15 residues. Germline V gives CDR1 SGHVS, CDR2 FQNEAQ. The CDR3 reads CASSTGTGGNSPLHF. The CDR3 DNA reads TGTGCCAGCAGCACCGGGACAGGGGGCAATTCACCCCTCCACTTT.

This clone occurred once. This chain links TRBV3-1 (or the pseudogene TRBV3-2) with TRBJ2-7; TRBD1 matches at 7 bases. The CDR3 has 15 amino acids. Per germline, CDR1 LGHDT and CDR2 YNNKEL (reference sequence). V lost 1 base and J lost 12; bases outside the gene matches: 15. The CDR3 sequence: CASSQGDSGTSRVYF. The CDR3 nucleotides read TGTGCCAGCAGCCAAGGGGACAGCGGAACATCTCGGGTGTACTTC.

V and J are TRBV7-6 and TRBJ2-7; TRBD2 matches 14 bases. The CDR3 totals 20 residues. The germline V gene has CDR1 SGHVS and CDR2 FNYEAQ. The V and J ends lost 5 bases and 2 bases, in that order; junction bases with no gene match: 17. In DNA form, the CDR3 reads TGTGCCAGCAGCCAACAACCGCCTCCGACTAGCGGGAGGGCCCCCTACGAGCAGTACTTC. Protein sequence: CASSQQPPPTSGRAPYEQYF.

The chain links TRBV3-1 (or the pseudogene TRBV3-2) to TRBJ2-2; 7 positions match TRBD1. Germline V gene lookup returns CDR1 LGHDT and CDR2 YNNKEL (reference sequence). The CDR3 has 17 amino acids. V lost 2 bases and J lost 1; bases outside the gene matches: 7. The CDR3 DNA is TGTGCCAGCAGCCAACCGAGGACAGGTCAGAACACCGGGGAGCTGTTTTTT. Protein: CASSQPRTGQNTGELFF.